This TCR beta chain was profiled in a study of shared clonotypes between healthy human individuals. Regarding the study as a whole: For naive CD4 cells, around 5.1% of clonotypes were shared across a handful of donors.

The germline CDR1 and CDR2 sequences are MNHNY and SVGAGI (reference sequence). The CDR3 runs to 12 residues. Trimming cost V 4 bases and J 6 bases, with 6 bases left between them. CD45RA+ naive and CD45RA-negative memory subsets were separated from CD4+ cells. With respect to this clone: Its antigen remains unidentified.

The repertoire was sequenced with immunoSEQ multiplex PCR; TCRdb's copy has only in-frame clones and lacks some. The table shows approximately 1,500,000 clones, with approximately 98% occurring only once. The origin of this receptor is a man aged 30 to 45 in good health. V usage is TRBV6-6 and J usage is TRBJ2-2; no definite D call. Sequenced input: naive CD4+ T cells sorted from blood. As to subset: CD45RA+ positively selected. DNA for the CDR3: TGTGCCAGCAGTTTAACCCCCGGGGAGCTGTTTTTT. This encodes CASSLTPGELFF.